The rows below give T cell receptor beta chains drawn from one sample of a study of beta chain features in type 1 diabetes. Clones were read by immunoSEQ multiplex PCR, and TCRdb kept only the in-frame ones, dropping some. This sample carries about 180,000 clones, around 7.8% of them seen once, and the ten largest clones take 0.94%. The specimen sequenced was central memory CD4+ T cells from blood. These receptors all come from a woman in her thirties or forties with type 1 diabetes. Each CDR3 is given with its conserved first and last residue. D genes are given only for firm matches. Clone sizes are given selectively: once, few, many, or a class where the clone is expanded.

CASSFGSRGQGETQYF	TGTGCCAGCAGCTTCGGTTCCAGGGGGCAGGGAGAGACCCAGTACTTC	.	TRBD1	TRBV5-4	TRBJ2-5
CAWSKASGTYF	TGTGCCTGGAGTAAGGCTAGCGGGACATACTTC	.	TRBD2	TRBV30	TRBJ2-4
CASSLWQGGPYEQYF	TGTGCCAGCAGCTTATGGCAGGGGGGACCCTACGAGCAGTACTTC	.	.	TRBV7-2	TRBJ2-7
CASSLGLGREVYNEQFF	TGTGCCAGCAGCTTAGGCCTCGGCAGGGAAGTCTACAATGAGCAGTTCTTC	.	.	TRBV5-6	TRBJ2-1
CASSKTGPGGYTF	TGTGCCAGCAGTAAGACAGGCCCTGGGGGCTACACCTTC	.	.	TRBV27	TRBJ1-2
CSVPGTGDQPQHF	TGCAGCGTTCCCGGGACAGGTGACCAGCCCCAGCATTTT	.	TRBD1	TRBV29-1	TRBJ1-5
CASSPSYMGGVTEAFF	TGTGCCAGCTCACCATCCTATATGGGGGGGGTCACTGAAGCTTTCTTT	few	.	TRBV18	TRBJ1-1
CASSIQGDYGYTF	TGTGCCAGCAGCATACAGGGCGACTATGGCTACACCTTC	few	.	TRBV9	TRBJ1-2
CASKTRNPGGARGANVLTF	TGTGCCAGTAAAACTCGGAATCCAGGGGGCGCGAGGGGGGCCAACGTCCTGACTTTC	.	TRBD1	TRBV19	TRBJ2-6
CASSDGDRVYGYTF	TGTGCCAGCAGTGACGGTGACAGGGTCTATGGCTACACCTTC	.	TRBD1	TRBV25-1	TRBJ1-2
CASSVSAAANTEAFF	TGTGCCAGCAGTGTTTCCGCTGCGGCGAACACTGAAGCTTTCTTT	few	.	TRBV6-4	TRBJ1-1
CASAGASPGLGYTF	TGTGCCAGCGCGGGGGCGTCCCCCGGTCTGGGCTACACCTTC	few	.	TRBV28	TRBJ1-2
CASSPDRVSYNEQFF	TGTGCCAGCAGCCCCGACCGGGTTTCCTACAATGAGCAGTTCTTC	.	.	TRBV5-4	TRBJ2-1
CASSFGGGASSVF	.	few	.	TRBV5-1	TRBJ2-1
CASSAPQGSYEQYF	TGTGCCAGCAGTGCCCCCCAGGGCTCCTACGAGCAGTACTTC	.	.	TRBV28	TRBJ2-7
CASSQGETSGGETQYF	TGCGCCAGCAGCCAAGGCGAGACTAGTGGGGGGGAGACCCAGTACTTC	few	.	TRBV4-3	TRBJ2-5
CASSISDGVETQYF	TGTGCCAGCAGCATTAGCGACGGAGTAGAGACCCAGTACTTC	.	.	TRBV7-9	TRBJ2-5
CASSLSGTSGADTQYF	TGTGCCAGCAGTTTATCAGGGACTAGCGGGGCGGATACGCAGTATTTT	many	TRBD2	TRBV27	TRBJ2-3
CASSEMRWKPQHF	TGCGCCAGCAGTGAGATGCGGTGGAAGCCCCAGCATTTT	few	.	TRBV10-2	TRBJ1-5
CASSLGQARGYTF	TGTGCCAGCAGCCTTGGGCAGGCGCGCGGCTACACCTTC	few	.	TRBV14	TRBJ1-2
CASSQLSGAYNEQFF	TGCGCCAGCAGCCAATTGTCAGGCGCCTACAATGAGCAGTTCTTC	few	.	TRBV5-1	TRBJ2-1